This T cell receptor (beta chain) derives from a study of blood T cell repertoires in COVID-19. As for the study in general: Collection of acute and convalescent COVID-19 samples took place in the United States, Italy and Spain.

Assay used: immunoSEQ multiplex PCR; TCRdb lists only in-frame clones, some missing. Found here are about 69,000 clones, roughly 87% of them singletons; the top ten hold about 2.9%. This TCR was recovered from an elderly man with acute or convalescent COVID-19. What was sequenced was peripheral blood.

CDR3 protein: CASSQDPGGTGGHEQYF. DNA for the CDR3: TGTGCCAGCAGCCAAGATCCTGGTGGGACAGGGGGGCACGAGCAGTACTTC. V gene TRBV3-1 (or the pseudogene TRBV3-2) combines with J gene TRBJ2-7, with 11 bases aligning to TRBD1. The germline V gene has CDR1 LGHDT and CDR2 YNNKEL (reference sequence). The CDR3 is 17 residues long. The ends lost 0 bases at V and 5 bases at J; junction bases unmatched: 9.